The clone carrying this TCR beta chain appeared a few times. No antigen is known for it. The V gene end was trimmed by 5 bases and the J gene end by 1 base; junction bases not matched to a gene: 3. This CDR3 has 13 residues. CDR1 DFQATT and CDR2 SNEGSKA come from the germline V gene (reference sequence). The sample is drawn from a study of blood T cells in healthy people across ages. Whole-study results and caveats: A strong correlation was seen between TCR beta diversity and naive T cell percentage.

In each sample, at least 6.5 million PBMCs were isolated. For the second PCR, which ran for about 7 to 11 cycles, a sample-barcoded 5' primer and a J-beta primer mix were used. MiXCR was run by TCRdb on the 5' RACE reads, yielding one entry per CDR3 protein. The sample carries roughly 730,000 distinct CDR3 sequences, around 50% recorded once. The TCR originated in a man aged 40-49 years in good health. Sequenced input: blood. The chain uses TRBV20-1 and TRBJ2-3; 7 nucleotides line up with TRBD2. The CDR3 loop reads CSAPSGGTDTQYF. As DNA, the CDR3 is TGCAGTGCTCCCAGCGGGGGCACAGATACGCAGTATTTT.